The 22 T cell receptor beta chains presented below share a single source sample, sequenced in a study of beta chain features in type 1 diabetes. The entirety of the isolated RNA underwent reverse transcription, so expressed TCRB transcripts were sequenced. The method was immunoSEQ multiplex PCR; TCRdb's version includes in-frame clones alone and lacks a portion of them. The sample gives more than 300,000 clones, over 13% of which show up once; under 0.02% is in the top ten. Sequencing was performed on naive CD4+ T cells from blood. The receptors derive from a woman between 18 and 29 years old in good health.

The chain joins TRBV19 to TRBJ2-2, with 10 positions matching TRBD1. The CDR3 is made up of 16 amino acids. Trimming took 7 bases from V and 6 from J; bases not matched to a gene: 11. Looked up from germline, CDR1 is LNHDA and CDR2 is SQIVND (reference sequence). CDR3 coding DNA: TGTGCCAGTACCCCCCAGGGACAGGGGATGTCCGGGGAGCTGTTTTTT. It specifies CASTPQGQGMSGELFF.

This clone was observed a handful of times. V usage is TRBV30 and J usage is TRBJ2-7; the D gene is possibly TRBD2 (6 bases). CDR1 is GTSNPN and CDR2 is SVGIG in the germline V gene (reference sequence). V dropped 6 bases and J dropped 7 bases, with 19 bases sitting between them. The CDR3 consists of 13 residues. The CDR3 DNA sequence: TGTGCCTGCGACTTTTTCGGGAGAGGTGAGCAGTACTTC. This sequence encodes CACDFFGRGEQYF. The full variable domain, completed using reference TRBV30 and TRBJ2-7, is SQTIHQWPATLVQPVGSPLSLECTVEGTSNPNLYWYRQAAGRGLQLLFYSVGIGQISSEVPQNLSASRPQDRQFILSSKKLLLSDSGFYLCACDFFGRGEQYFGPGTRLTVT.

The gene calls are TRBV9 and TRBJ1-1; a weak D match, TRBD1 (6 bases). This CDR3 has 15 amino acids. Germline CDR1 is SGDLS and CDR2 is YYNGEE. V was pared by 0 bases and J by 4 bases, with 13 bases between. The CDR3 DNA is TGTGCCAGCAGCGTAGAACCGCAGGGGTCCACTGAAGCTTTCTTT. This codes for CASSVEPQGSTEAFF.

This chain links TRBV28 with TRBJ1-5; D gene uncertain. CDR3 length: 15 amino acids. Germline values: CDR1 MDHEN, CDR2 SYDVKM. Trimming removed 8 bases from V and 0 bases from J, with 14 bases in between. CDR3 nucleotides: TGTGCCAGCTCCTCCACAACAGTTAGCAATCAGCCCCAGCATTTT. As protein: CASSSTTVSNQPQHF.

This chain joins TRBV27 and TRBJ2-7, with 12 bases that match TRBD2. CDR1 and CDR2 from the germline V gene are MNHEY and SMNVEV (reference sequence). The CDR3 has 16 residues. The junction had 6 bases not matched to a gene; V was cut back by 4 bases and J by 2 bases. The CDR3 sequence: CASSSGLAGTPYEQYF. The CDR3 DNA reads TGTGCCAGCAGTTCGGGACTAGCGGGCACACCCTACGAGCAGTACTTC.

This clone was detected a few times. This CDR3 is CSVEFYKNIQYF. The CDR3 nucleotides are TGCAGCGTTGAGTTTTACAAAAACATTCAGTACTTC. The chain is built from TRBV29-1 and TRBJ2-4; unclear D gene. The length of the CDR3 is 12 residues. Germline assignment: CDR1 SQVTM and CDR2 ANQGSEA. V was clipped by 3 bases and J by 3 bases, with 6 bases between them.

As regards this clone: A read error may produce the germline difference seen at one junction end. The chain has TRBV30 and TRBJ2-7; possible D gene TRBD2, 6 bases. Germline assignment: CDR1 GTSNPN and CDR2 SVGIG (reference sequence). CDR3 length: 15 residues. For the CDR3, the DNA is TGTGCCTGGAGTGTCCGGACGGGGGTGTCCTCCGAGCAGTACTTC. Protein sequence: CAWSVRTGVSSEQYF. Full variable domain (outside the CDR3, taken from reference TRBV30 and TRBJ2-7): SQTIHQWPATLVQPVGSPLSLECTVEGTSNPNLYWYRQAAGRGLQLLFYSVGIGQISSEVPQNLSASRPQDRQFILSSKKLLLSDSGFYLCAWSVRTGVSSEQYFGPGTRLTVT.

This clone was counted a few times. The rearrangement links TRBV5-4 to TRBJ2-7; 16 bases are a match to TRBD2. The CDR3 is made up of 18 amino acids. The junction had 13 bases not matched to a gene; V was cut back by 4 bases and J by 6 bases. Germline assignment: CDR1 SGHNT and CDR2 YYREEE (reference sequence). CDR3 loop: CASSLGTSGRVLPGEQYF. The DNA for the CDR3 is TGTGCCAGCAGCCTAGGGACTAGCGGGAGGGTTCTTCCTGGCGAGCAGTACTTC.

This chain uses TRBV28 with TRBJ2-5, with TRBD2 as a possible D gene (5 bases). V lost 6 bases, J lost 4 bases, and 18 bases lay in between. The CDR3 length is 15 residues. Germline CDR1 is MDHEN and CDR2 is SYDVKM. CDR3 sequence (DNA): TGTGCCAGCAGGGTGGGGAGCGTTTGGGGAGAGACCCAGTACTTC. It is translated as CASRVGSVWGETQYF.

In DNA form, the CDR3 reads TGTGCCAGCAGCTTAAGGACAGGGGGGTACAATGAGCAGTTCTTC. Protein: CASSLRTGGYNEQFF. The chain combines TRBV11-3 with TRBJ2-1; TRBD1 agrees at 10 bases. Germline-derived CDR1 and CDR2 are SGHNT and YENEEA. The CDR3 covers 15 residues. J lost 4 bases, V lost 2 bases, and 2 bases had no gene match.

This chain links TRBV29-1 with TRBJ2-2, with TRBD1 identical over 11 bases. The CDR3 runs to 14 residues. Per the germline V gene, CDR1 is SQVTM and CDR2 is ANQGSEA. V was clipped by 7 bases and J by 4 bases; unmatched bases: 5. The CDR3 nucleotides read TGCAGCGCTGTGGACAGGGGGCTCACCGGGGAGCTGTTTTTT. Residues: CSAVDRGLTGELFF.

This clone was seen more than once but under ten times. V and J are TRBV19 and TRBJ2-3; 8 nucleotides agree with TRBD1. There are 13 residues in the CDR3. Germline CDR1 is LNHDA and CDR2 is SQIVND (reference sequence). V was pared by 6 bases and J by 5 bases, with 4 bases of the junction left unmatched. The CDR3 nucleotides read TGTGCCAGTAGGCAGGGGGCCGTAGATACGCAGTATTTT. Amino acid sequence: CASRQGAVDTQYF.

The CDR3 DNA reads as TGTGCCAGCAGTTTATATCGTACCTACAATGAGCAGTTCTTC. It encodes CASSLYRTYNEQFF. The chain is built from TRBV27 and TRBJ2-1; D unresolved. The V gene lost 1 base and the J gene lost 2 bases, with 6 bases spanning the gap. Germline V gene lookup returns CDR1 MNHEY and CDR2 SMNVEV (reference sequence). There are 14 residues in the CDR3.

This clone showed up just a few times. This chain connects TRBV30 to TRBJ2-4; 7 nucleotides agree with TRBD1. The junction had 9 bases not matched to a gene; V was cut back by 0 bases and J by 1 base. Germline CDR1 GTSNPN, CDR2 SVGIG (reference sequence). CDR3 length: 17 amino acids. The CDR3 sequence is CAWSVAGTAIAKNIQYF. The CDR3 DNA is TGTGCCTGGAGTGTCGCCGGGACAGCAATCGCCAAAAACATTCAGTACTTC.

Only a few counts were recorded for this clone. The rearrangement links TRBV30 to TRBJ1-1, with a possible D match to TRBD1 (5 bases). There are 12 residues in the CDR3. V gave up 2 bases and J gave up 1 base, with 5 bases separating them. CDR1 is GTSNPN, CDR2 SVGIG, per germline (reference sequence). The CDR3 nucleotides are TGTGCCTGGAGTCAGGGGAACACTGAAGCTTTCTTT. This codes for CAWSQGNTEAFF.

This rearrangement joins TRBV30 to TRBJ2-7, with 7 bases fitting TRBD1. This CDR3 comprises 16 residues. V was clipped by 0 bases and J by 0 bases; unmatched bases: 8. CDR1 is GTSNPN, CDR2 SVGIG, per germline (reference sequence). CDR3 coding DNA: TGTGCCTGGAGTGTCGGGCACCGGGACAGCTCCTACGAGCAGTACTTC. It specifies CAWSVGHRDSSYEQYF.

The table lists this clone with a count of one. The V call is TRBV16, the J call TRBJ2-7, with 10 nucleotides matching TRBD2. The length of the CDR3 is 17 residues. Germline CDR1 and CDR2: KGHSY and FQNENV. V lost 1 base and J lost 0; bases outside the gene matches: 6. The CDR3 here is CASSQFLAGELSYEQYF. The CDR3 coding sequence is TGTGCCAGCAGCCAATTCCTAGCGGGAGAGCTCTCCTACGAGCAGTACTTC.

This clone appeared a few times. This chain joins TRBV21-1 and TRBJ2-2; TRBD1 is the table's D call and was not checked against the DNA. TRBV21-1 corresponds to a pseudogene. The CDR3 runs 13 residues. The CDR3 here is CASSPTATGELFF. The DNA for the CDR3 is TGTGCCAGCAGCCCCACAGCCACCGGGGAGCTGTTTTTT.

The gene calls are TRBV6-6 and TRBJ2-5; TRBD2 is a possible D gene (6 bases). The CDR3 totals 14 residues. Germline V CDR1 and CDR2: MNHNY, SVGAGI (reference sequence). V was cut by 4 bases and J by 9 bases, with 18 bases left in between. CDR3 nucleotides: TGTGCCAGCAGTTCTGAGTTGCGGGGTACGGCCCAGTACTTC. Translation gives CASSSELRGTAQYF.

The chain recombines TRBV2 with TRBJ2-1; the match to TRBD2 covers 11 bases. This CDR3 has 15 amino acids. Germline lookup yields CDR1 SNHLY and CDR2 FYNNEI. V was pared by 7 bases and J by 3 bases, with 5 bases of the junction left unmatched. CDR3 amino acids: CASTETSGNYNEQFF. The CDR3 DNA reads as TGTGCCAGCACGGAGACTAGCGGGAACTACAATGAGCAGTTCTTC.

V gene TRBV7-9 combines with J gene TRBJ2-1; D ambiguous. Trimming cost V 2 bases and J 3 bases, with 5 bases left between them. This CDR3 has 13 residues. The germline V gene encodes CDR1 SEHNR and CDR2 FQNEAQ (reference sequence). Here the CDR3 DNA reads TGTGCCAGCAGCTTAACTGGCTACAATGAGCAGTTCTTC. It codes for CASSLTGYNEQFF.

J is TRBJ2-1 and V is TRBV5-6; possible D gene TRBD1, 5 bases. CDR1 and CDR2 (germline): SGHDT, YYEEEE. CDR3 length equals 15 residues. Trimming stripped 3 bases from V and 0 bases from J, with 10 bases between. The chain's CDR3 is CASSSLGASYNEQFF. The CDR3 DNA is TGTGCCAGCAGCTCCCTTGGGGCCTCCTACAATGAGCAGTTCTTC.